Listed below are T cell receptor beta chains from one sample, sequenced in a study of T-cell memory formation after mild COVID-19. TCRdb passed the 5' RACE reads through MiXCR, listing each CDR3 protein once. The sample has about 360,000 distinct CDR3 sequences; 10% to 15% are singletons. The sample comprised PBMCs or a T cell subset sorted from them (not recorded which). The receptors were gathered from a young man who had mild COVID-19 (a few samples of this study predate the infection). Cell type and time point are not known. Both conserved end residues are part of each CDR3. Fields, in order: D gene, V gene, clone size, J gene, CDR3 DNA, CDR3 protein. A D gene is named only where the DNA matches it firmly. Only part of the rows carry a size: once, few, many, or a class if the clone is expanded.

>.|TRBV12-5|many|TRBJ1-1
TGTGCTAGTGGTTTGAACACTGAAGCTTTCTTT
CASGLNTEAFF
>.|TRBV5-6|.|TRBJ1-2
TGTGCCAGCAGCCCCACCCTCAGAGACAACTATGGCTACACCTTC
CASSPTLRDNYGYTF
>TRBD1|TRBV3-1|.|TRBJ1-1
TGTGCCAGCAGTCACGGACAGGGGGCACAGAACACTGAAGCTTTCTTT
CASSHGQGAQNTEAFF
>.|TRBV15|.|TRBJ2-6
TGTGCCACCAGCACCCGAACAGGGGGGGCCAACGTCCTGACTTTC
CATSTRTGGANVLTF
>.|TRBV7-2|.|TRBJ1-6
TGTGCCAGCAGCTTAGGGGGAGGCGACAATTCACCCCTCCACTTT
CASSLGGGDNSPLHF
>.|TRBV6-2/TRBV6-3|.|TRBJ2-5
TGTGCCAGCAGTCCCGGATCCGGAACCCAGTACTTC
CASSPGSGTQYF
>.|TRBV4-1|.|TRBJ2-5
TGCGCCAGCAGCCAAGGGGGGACCCAGTACTTC
CASSQGGTQYF
>TRBD1|TRBV6-2/TRBV6-3|.|TRBJ1-2
TGTGCCAGCACCGGACAGGTGTGGGGCTACACCTTC
CASTGQVWGYTF
>.|TRBV6-6|few|TRBJ1-2
TGTGCCAGCAGCCGGAGCTATGGCTACACCTTC
CASSRSYGYTF
>.|TRBV18|many|TRBJ2-3
TGTGCCAGCTCACCAACCGTAAGCACAGATACGCAGTATTTT
CASSPTVSTDTQYF
>.|TRBV7-2|.|TRBJ2-1
TGTGCCAGCAGCTTAGTTCAGGGGGGGAGGTTCTTC
CASSLVQGGRFF
>.|TRBV20-1|few|TRBJ2-7
TGCAGTGCGGGGGGACACCGGGGAAGCTACGAGCAGTACTTC
CSAGGHRGSYEQYF
>.|TRBV12-3/TRBV12-4|.|TRBJ1-2
TGTGCCAGCAGTTTGGCGACTACCGGGGGCTACACCTTC
CASSLATTGGYTF
>TRBD2|TRBV7-9|few|TRBJ2-1
TGTGCCAGCAGCGCCTTGGCGGGGCTAGCGGGGGGACTCAATGAGCAGTTCTTC
CASSALAGLAGGLNEQFF
>.|TRBV7-9|few|TRBJ1-2
TGTGCCAGCAGCATAACTCAGGAGGGCTACACCTTC
CASSITQEGYTF
>.|TRBV7-2|.|TRBJ1-1
TGTGCCAGCAGGCACCGTGGGGTCGGGTTCCGGATGAACACTGAAGCTTTCTTT
CASRHRGVGFRMNTEAFF
>.|TRBV20-1|.|TRBJ1-1
TGCAGTGCTTTCGGAGCTTTCTTT
CSAFGAFF
>TRBD2|TRBV7-3|many|TRBJ2-3
TGTGCCAGCAGCGGAAGCGGGAGTACAGATACGCAGTATTTT
CASSGSGSTDTQYF
>TRBD2|TRBV6-4|many|TRBJ2-1
TGTGCCAGCAGTGCTACTAGCGGGGGGGCAGGGAATGAGCAGTTCTTC
CASSATSGGAGNEQFF
>TRBD1|TRBV12-3/TRBV12-4|.|TRBJ1-5
TGTGCCAGCACCCAGGACAGGCCCAATCAGCCCCAGCATTTT
CASTQDRPNQPQHF
>TRBD1|TRBV24-1|many|TRBJ2-7
TGTGCCACCAGTGATCTGACTGAACAGGGGGCTAGGTACGAGCAGTACTTC
CATSDLTEQGARYEQYF
>TRBD1|TRBV2|many|TRBJ2-6
TGTGCCGTCTTTGGGACAGGGCTTTATGGGGCCAACGTCCTGACTTTC
CAVFGTGLYGANVLTF
>TRBD1|TRBV3-1|.|TRBJ2-5
TGTGCCAGCAGCCCGACAGGGGAGTACCAAGAGACCCAGTACTTC
CASSPTGEYQETQYF
>.|TRBV4-1|.|TRBJ2-2
TGCGCCAGCAGCCAAGAGGTGGGGCAACACACCGGGGAGCTGTTTTTT
CASSQEVGQHTGELFF
>TRBD1|TRBV7-9|few|TRBJ2-3
TGTGCCAGCAGCTTATACAGGGGTTTCCCAGATACGCAGTATTTT
CASSLYRGFPDTQYF
>TRBD1|TRBV13|.|TRBJ1-2
TGTGCCAGCAGCTTAAGGGGACAGGGGAAGGAATTGGGCTACACCTTC
CASSLRGQGKELGYTF
>.|TRBV7-3|.|TRBJ2-2
TGTGCCAGCAGCTTAATGCCACGGGACACCGGGGAGCTGTTTTTT
CASSLMPRDTGELFF
>.|TRBV5-1|few|TRBJ2-1
TGCGCCAGCAGCTTGGAGATTAGCCGGCATGAGCAGTTCTTC
CASSLEISRHEQFF
>TRBD2|TRBV7-2|.|TRBJ2-2
TGTGCCAGCAGCCCAGGGACTAGCGGGGGGGCTGGCCGTCGGCTGTTTTTT
CASSPGTSGGAGRRLFF
>TRBD2|TRBV10-3|.|TRBJ2-1
TGTGCCATCAGCGGACTAGCGGGGACCTACAATGAGCAGTTCTTC
CAISGLAGTYNEQFF
>TRBD2|TRBV20-1|.|TRBJ2-7
TGCAGTGCTAGAGACCCTAGCGGGGGATCTTTGTCCTACGAGCAGTACTTC
CSARDPSGGSLSYEQYF
>.|TRBV7-9|.|TRBJ1-1
TGTGCCAGCAGTAAAACGAAGAACACTGAAGCTTTCTTT
CASSKTKNTEAFF
>.|TRBV21-1|.|TRBJ2-2
TGTGCCAGCAGCATAGAAGGGACGGACACCGGGGAGCTGTTTTTT
CASSIEGTDTGELFF
>.|TRBV7-2|.|TRBJ2-3
TGTGCCAGCAGGTTTAGAGCGGCTAGCACAGATACGCAGTATTTT
CASRFRAASTDTQYF
>TRBD1|TRBV6-5|.|TRBJ1-6
TGTGCCAGCAGTTACTCTTGGGGACAGCATAATTCACCCCTCCACTTT
CASSYSWGQHNSPLHF
>.|TRBV5-5|few|TRBJ2-3
TGTGCCAGCAGCTTGGGGTCGGCTGATAAACCAGATACGCAGTATTTT
CASSLGSADKPDTQYF
>TRBD1|TRBV29-1|many|TRBJ1-1
TGCAGCGTGTGGGGACAGGGTGGGTCTGAAGCTTTCTTT
CSVWGQGGSEAFF
>.|TRBV4-1|many|TRBJ2-2
TGCGCCAGCAGCCACAGCAAGGGTGACACCGGGGAGCTGTTTTTT
CASSHSKGDTGELFF
>.|TRBV5-1|few|TRBJ2-5
TGCGCCAGCAGCTTGATACAGGGCAGAGAGACCCAGTACTTC
CASSLIQGRETQYF
>.|TRBV19|.|TRBJ1-1
TGTGCCAGTACCCCTACGGGGGCGACCACTGAAGCTTTCTTT
CASTPTGATTEAFF
>.|TRBV12-3/TRBV12-4|.|TRBJ1-1
TGTGCCAGCAGTTTCGGGGTTGAAGCTTTCTTT
CASSFGVEAFF
>.|TRBV5-6|.|TRBJ2-2
TGTGCCAGCAGCCGGGTCACCGGGGAGCTGTTTTTT
CASSRVTGELFF